The 20 T cell receptor beta chains given below trace back to one sample, sequenced in a study of Graves' ophthalmopathy and Graves' hyperthyroidism. The authors amplified TCR beta CDR3 regions from RNA transcripts. First-round RT-PCR with HTBI primers preceded a second-round multiplex PCR. TCRdb itself ran the multiplex PCR reads through MiXCR, one entry per CDR3 protein. This table has over a million distinct CDR3 sequences, roughly 35% appearing once. Sample: peripheral blood or thyroid tissue (not recorded which). The receptors originated from an adult man with Graves' hyperthyroidism.

As for this clonotype: One end of the junction fails to match germline, which may point to a read error. V and J are TRBV30 and TRBJ2-7; D possibly corresponds to TRBD1 (5 bases). The CDR3 spans 12 residues. The V gene's germline CDR1 is GTSNPN and CDR2 SVGIG (reference sequence). CDR3 sequence reads: CAWIGVSHEQYF. CDR3 in DNA: TGTGCCTGGATAGGGGTCTCCCACGAGCAGTACTTC.

This clonotype was counted a few times. This chain uses TRBV19 with TRBJ1-5; D is unresolved. CDR1 is LNHDA, CDR2 SQIVND, per germline (reference sequence). The CDR3 loop spans 15 amino acids. The ends were cut back, 7 bases at V and 8 bases at J, with 21 bases in the middle. CDR3 sequence reads: CASTADDGGIEPQHF. CDR3 nucleotide sequence: TGTGCCAGTACCGCGGACGACGGAGGGATAGAGCCCCAGCATTTT. Complete variable domain (other parts from reference TRBV19 and TRBJ1-5): DGGITQSPKYLFRKEGQNVTLSCEQNLNHDAMYWYRQDPGQGLRLIYYSQIVNDFQKGDIAEGYSVSREKKESFPLTVTSAQKNPTAFYLCASTADDGGIEPQHFGDGTRLSIL.

This clonotype was seen ten or more times. The rearrangement joins TRBV7-2 to TRBJ2-5; 7 bases agree with TRBD2. The CDR3 runs to 12 residues. The ends lost 5 bases at V and 6 bases at J; junction bases unmatched: 3. Per the germline V gene, CDR1 is SGHTA and CDR2 is FQGNSA. Here the CDR3 reads CASSPSGKTQYF. The CDR3 nucleotides are TGTGCCAGCAGCCCGAGCGGGAAGACCCAGTACTTC.

This clonotype has only one observation. The chain joins TRBV7-6 to TRBJ1-2; D possibly corresponds to TRBD1 (5 bases). The ends were cut back, 5 bases at V and 8 bases at J, with 15 bases in the middle. The CDR3 has 13 residues. Germline V lookup: CDR1 SGHVS, CDR2 FNYEAQ. This CDR3 is CASSSGGTVGYTF. The CDR3 coding sequence is TGTGCCAGCAGCAGTGGTGGGACCGTCGGCTACACCTTC. The full variable domain, its missing parts supplied by reference TRBV7-6 and TRBJ1-2, is GAGVSQSPRYKVTKRGQDVALRCDPISGHVSLYWYRQALGQGPEFLTYFNYEAQQDKSGLPNDRFSAERPEGSISTLTIQRTEQRDSAMYRCASSSGGTVGYTFGSGTRLTVV.

As for this clonotype: Being one base from a much bigger clone, this may be a read error. The CDR3 bases are TGTGCCAGCAGTGATCCGGGACAGGACTATGGCTACACCTTC. Its translation: CASSDPGQDYGYTF. The chain carries TRBV25-1 and TRBJ1-2; the match to TRBD1 covers 8 bases. Germline-derived CDR1 and CDR2 are MGHDK and SYGVNS. This CDR3 is built from 14 residues. After removal of 3 bases from V and 3 bases from J, the junction contained 3 bases not matched to a gene.

As to this clonotype: With a much larger clone just one base away, this may be a read error. The chain is built from TRBV19 and TRBJ2-7, with D possibly being TRBD1 (5 bases). This CDR3 has 14 residues. Per the germline V gene, CDR1 is LNHDA and CDR2 is SQIVND (reference sequence). The CDR3 DNA reads TGTGCCAGTAGTATAGCCTTGACAGCCTACGAGCGGTACTTC. Translating it yields CASSIALTAYERYF.

This chain joins TRBV16 and TRBJ2-7; TRBD1 matches 9 bases. Germline CDR1 KGHSY, CDR2 FQNENV. This CDR3 is built from 18 residues. V was clipped by 4 bases and J by 2 bases; unmatched bases: 15. CDR3 sequence (DNA): TGTGCCAGCAGCCCCCCGCGGACAGGGGTTCTAACCGCCTACGAGCAGTACTTC. It specifies CASSPPRTGVLTAYEQYF.

This clonotype was observed a few times. The rearrangement links TRBV20-1 to TRBJ2-5; 10 bases are a match to TRBD2. Germline V gene lookup returns CDR1 DFQATT and CDR2 SNEGSKA (reference sequence). CDR3 size: 15 residues. Unmatched junction bases numbered 6, after V lost 3 bases and J lost 2 bases. CDR3 nucleotide sequence: TGCAGTGCTAGCCAGCGGGGGGGCGAACAAGAGACCCAGTACTTC. The encoded protein is CSASQRGGEQETQYF.

This clonotype was seen at least ten times. This chain links TRBV7-9 with TRBJ2-7; tentative D call: TRBD2 (6 bases). V lost 5 bases and J 0 bases, leaving 11 bases between the germline ends. CDR3 length equals 14 residues. Germline CDR1 is SEHNR and CDR2 is FQNEAQ (reference sequence). This CDR3 reads CASSALGSSYEQYF. DNA for the CDR3: TGTGCCAGCAGCGCCCTCGGGAGCTCCTACGAGCAGTACTTC.

This clonotype has a count of ten or more. This chain uses TRBV20-1 with TRBJ1-1; D is unresolved. CDR1 is DFQATT, CDR2 SNEGSKA, per germline (reference sequence). This CDR3 comprises 13 residues. V shed 4 bases and J shed 0 bases, with 9 bases lying between them. Written as DNA, the CDR3 is TGCAGTGCTAAGACTGCCATGAACACTGAAGCTTTCTTT. Translating gives CSAKTAMNTEAFF.

Only a few counts were recorded for this clonotype. The chain combines TRBV6-2 or TRBV6-3 with TRBJ1-2; TRBD1 matches at 8 bases. V lost 4 bases and J lost 3; bases outside the gene matches: 4. Germline loops: CDR1 MNHEY, CDR2 SVGEGT. The CDR3 contains 14 residues. The CDR3 nucleotides are TGTGCCAGCAGTTTACCAGGGGGCGACTATGGCTACACCTTC. This translates into CASSLPGGDYGYTF.

This clonotype was seen a few times. V is TRBV7-6 and J is TRBJ2-7, with TRBD1 identical over 7 bases. Trimming removed 5 bases from V and 2 bases from J; junction bases left unmatched: 12. The CDR3 sequence is 16 residues long. CDR1 and CDR2 from the germline V gene are SGHVS and FNYEAQ. CDR3 DNA sequence: TGTGCCAGCAGCCCAAAAGTAGATCAGGGGGCCTACGAGCAGTACTTC. This gives the protein CASSPKVDQGAYEQYF.

This rearrangement joins TRBV12-3 or TRBV12-4 to TRBJ1-2; 11 nucleotides align to TRBD1. Germline trimming cut 6 bases from V and 7 bases from J; bases unmatched to any gene: 4. CDR3 length: 13 amino acids. CDR3 nucleotide sequence: TGTGCCAGCAGCCGGACAGGGGGCGGTGGCTACACCTTC. This codes for CASSRTGGGGYTF.

The V and J genes are TRBV2 and TRBJ2-5; either TRBD1 or TRBD2 may fit D (5 bases each). Germline loops: CDR1 SNHLY, CDR2 FYNNEI. V was trimmed by 5 bases and J by 2 bases, leaving 12 bases between them. The CDR3 totals 14 residues. This CDR3 reads CASSSRGRQETQYF. As DNA, the CDR3 is TGTGCCAGCAGTTCCCGGGGCAGGCAAGAGACCCAGTACTTC.

This rearrangement joins TRBV19 to TRBJ1-1, with 7 bases fitting TRBD1. The V gene end was trimmed by 7 bases and the J gene end by 10 bases; junction bases not matched to a gene: 12. There are 13 residues in the CDR3. The germline V gene has CDR1 LNHDA and CDR2 SQIVND (reference sequence). Here the CDR3 reads CASKSGQRSGAFF. The CDR3 coding sequence is TGTGCCAGTAAGTCGGGACAGAGAAGCGGAGCTTTCTTT.

There are a few counts of this clonotype. An end of the junction does not agree with germline; a read error may underlie this. J is TRBJ1-4 and V is TRBV12-3 or TRBV12-4; possibly TRBD1 for D (5 bases). CDR3 length: 16 amino acids. The CDR3 is CASSLGPRGANEKLFF. The DNA for the CDR3 is TGTGCCAGCAGCTTAGGCCCTAGGGGAGCTAATGAAAAACTGTTTTTT.

Of note for this clonotype: A read error is possible here, since a much larger clone lies one base away. The V and J genes are TRBV20-1 and TRBJ1-5, with TRBD1 matching 10 bases. The germline gives CDR1 DFQATT, CDR2 SNEGSKA (reference sequence). The CDR3 runs to 14 residues. CDR3 coding DNA: TGCAGTTTTATGGGACAGGGGAAAAATCAGTCCCAGCATTTT. This translates into CSFMGQGKNQSQHF.

Ten or more counts support this clonotype. The V gene is TRBV5-6, the J gene TRBJ1-6; 9 bases fit TRBD1. The CDR3 has 16 amino acids. V was pared by 4 bases and J by 4 bases, with 6 bases of the junction left unmatched. The germline V gene has CDR1 SGHDT and CDR2 YYEEEE. The CDR3 bases are TGTGCCAGCAGCCCCGGACAGGGGACTTATAATTCACCCCTCCACTTT. Translating it yields CASSPGQGTYNSPLHF.

This clonotype was seen a handful of times. The chain is built from TRBV10-3 and TRBJ2-7, with D possibly called TRBD1 or TRBD2 (5 bases each). Germline CDR1 and CDR2: ENHRY and SYGVKD. V gave up 7 bases and J gave up 5 bases, with 18 bases separating them. CDR3 size: 14 residues. The CDR3 region is CAIKAGTALHEQYF. CDR3 in DNA: TGTGCCATCAAAGCCGGGACGGCCCTTCACGAGCAGTACTTC.

There are a few counts of this clonotype. V usage is TRBV20-1 and J usage is TRBJ1-5; perhaps TRBD1 as D (5 bases). CDR3 length: 13 amino acids. V dropped 6 bases and J dropped 3 bases, with 12 bases sitting between them. Germline CDR1 and CDR2: DFQATT and SNEGSKA (reference sequence). The CDR3 sequence is CSASGTSNQPQHF. The CDR3 DNA follows: TGCAGTGCAAGCGGGACCTCCAATCAGCCCCAGCATTTT.